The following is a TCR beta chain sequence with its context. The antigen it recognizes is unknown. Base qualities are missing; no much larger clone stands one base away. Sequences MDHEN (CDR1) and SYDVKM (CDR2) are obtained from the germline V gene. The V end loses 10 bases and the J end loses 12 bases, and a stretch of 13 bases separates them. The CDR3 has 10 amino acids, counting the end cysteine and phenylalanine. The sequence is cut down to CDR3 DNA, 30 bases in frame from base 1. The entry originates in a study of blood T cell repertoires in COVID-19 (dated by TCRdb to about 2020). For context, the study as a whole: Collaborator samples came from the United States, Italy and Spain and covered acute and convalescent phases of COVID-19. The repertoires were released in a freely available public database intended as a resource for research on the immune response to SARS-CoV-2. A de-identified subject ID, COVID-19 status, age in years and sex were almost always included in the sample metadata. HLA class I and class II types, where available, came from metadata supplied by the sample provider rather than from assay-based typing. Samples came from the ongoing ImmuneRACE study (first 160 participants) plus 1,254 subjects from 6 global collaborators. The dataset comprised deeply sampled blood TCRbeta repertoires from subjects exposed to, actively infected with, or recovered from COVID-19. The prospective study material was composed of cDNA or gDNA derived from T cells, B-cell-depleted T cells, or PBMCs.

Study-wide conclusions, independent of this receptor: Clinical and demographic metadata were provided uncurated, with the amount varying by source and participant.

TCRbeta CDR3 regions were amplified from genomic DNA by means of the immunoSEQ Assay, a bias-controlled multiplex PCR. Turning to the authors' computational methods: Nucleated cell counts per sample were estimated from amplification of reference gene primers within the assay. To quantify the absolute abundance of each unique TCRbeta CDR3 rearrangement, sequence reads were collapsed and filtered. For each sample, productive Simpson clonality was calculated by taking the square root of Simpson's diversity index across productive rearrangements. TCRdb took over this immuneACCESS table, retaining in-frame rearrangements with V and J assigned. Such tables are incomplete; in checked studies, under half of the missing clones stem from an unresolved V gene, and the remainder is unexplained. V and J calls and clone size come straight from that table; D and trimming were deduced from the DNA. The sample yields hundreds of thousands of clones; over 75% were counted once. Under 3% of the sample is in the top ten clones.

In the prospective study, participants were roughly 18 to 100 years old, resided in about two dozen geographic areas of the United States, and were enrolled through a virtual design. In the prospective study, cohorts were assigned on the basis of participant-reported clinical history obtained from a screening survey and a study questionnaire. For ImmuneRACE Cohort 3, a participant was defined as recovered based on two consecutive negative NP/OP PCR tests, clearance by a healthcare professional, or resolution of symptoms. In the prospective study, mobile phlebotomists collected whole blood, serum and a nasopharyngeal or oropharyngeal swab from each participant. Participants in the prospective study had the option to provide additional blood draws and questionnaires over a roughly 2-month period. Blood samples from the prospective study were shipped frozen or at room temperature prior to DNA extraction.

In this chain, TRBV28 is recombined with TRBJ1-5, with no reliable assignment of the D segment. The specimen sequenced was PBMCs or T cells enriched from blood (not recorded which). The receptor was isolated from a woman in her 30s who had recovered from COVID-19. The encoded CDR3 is CATQRELQHF. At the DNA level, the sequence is TGTGCCACCCAGAGGGAGCTCCAGCATTTT. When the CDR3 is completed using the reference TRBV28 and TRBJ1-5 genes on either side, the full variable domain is DVKVTQSSRYLVKRTGEKVFLECVQDMDHENMFWYRQDPGLGLRLIYFSYDVKMKEKGDIPEGYSVSREKKERFSLILESASTNQTSMYLCATQRELQHFGDGTRLSIL.